This entry is about one T cell receptor (beta chain). The antigen is unknown. This entry comes from a study of CXCR3-negative and CXCR3-positive naive CD8 T cells. Study-wide results and limits: The level of CXCR3 expression partially decreased after cryopreservation; the majority of assays used fresh PBMCs. Memory CD8+ T cell repertoires were far less diverse than both naive subsets. Hydrophobicity was higher for TRB CDR3s found in CXCR3-positive naive cells than in CXCR3-negative naive cells.

CDR3 length: 13 amino acids. The germline V gene encodes CDR1 SGDLS and CDR2 YYNGEE. The authors made the TRB cDNA libraries by 5' RACE using UMI labels. TCRdb reprocessed the 5' RACE reads, keeping one entry per CDR3 protein, no DNA. The sample table includes around 63,000 distinct CDR3 sequences. This clonotype was obtained from a human donor in good health. Some clones in this sample may be carry-over from other donors' samples. The sample comprised naive CXCR3+ CD8+ T cells from blood. Subset reported: CD45RO-CCR7+CD27+CD95- naive CD8+ T cells expressing CXCR3 (TNR3+). The V call is TRBV9, the J call TRBJ1-5. CDR3 sequence reads: CASSVRTDQPQHF.